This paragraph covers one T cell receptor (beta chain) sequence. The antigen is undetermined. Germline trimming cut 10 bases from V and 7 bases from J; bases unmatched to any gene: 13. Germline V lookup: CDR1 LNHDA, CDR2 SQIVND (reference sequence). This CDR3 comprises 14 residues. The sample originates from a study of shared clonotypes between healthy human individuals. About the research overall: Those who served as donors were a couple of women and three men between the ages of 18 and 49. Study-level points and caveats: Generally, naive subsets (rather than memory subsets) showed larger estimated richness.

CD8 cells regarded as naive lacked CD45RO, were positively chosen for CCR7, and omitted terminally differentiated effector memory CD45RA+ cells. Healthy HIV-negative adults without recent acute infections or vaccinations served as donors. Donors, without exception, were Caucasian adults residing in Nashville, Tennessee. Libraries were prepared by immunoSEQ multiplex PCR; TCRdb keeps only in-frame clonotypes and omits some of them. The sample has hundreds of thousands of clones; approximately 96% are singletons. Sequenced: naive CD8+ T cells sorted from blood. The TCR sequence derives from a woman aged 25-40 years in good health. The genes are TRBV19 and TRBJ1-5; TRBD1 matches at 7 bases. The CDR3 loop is CATKVRDSYQPQHF. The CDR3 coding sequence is TGTGCCACTAAGGTTCGGGACAGTTACCAGCCCCAGCATTTT.